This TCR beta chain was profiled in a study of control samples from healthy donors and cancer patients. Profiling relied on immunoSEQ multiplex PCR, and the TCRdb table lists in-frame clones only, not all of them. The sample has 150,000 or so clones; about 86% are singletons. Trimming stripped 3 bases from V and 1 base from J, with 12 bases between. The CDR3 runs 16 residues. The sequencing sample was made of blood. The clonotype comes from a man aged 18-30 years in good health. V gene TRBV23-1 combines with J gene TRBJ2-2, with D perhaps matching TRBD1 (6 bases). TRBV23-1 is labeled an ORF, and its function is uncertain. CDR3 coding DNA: TGCGCCAGCAGTCATTCTCCGGGACAGAACACCGGGGAGCTGTTTTTT. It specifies CASSHSPGQNTGELFF.